This is a list of T cell receptor beta chains from one sample in a study of blood T cell repertoires in COVID-19. Libraries were prepared by immunoSEQ multiplex PCR; TCRdb keeps only in-frame clonotypes and omits some of them. In the table there are over 150,000 clones, approximately 88% of which are singletons. Sequencing used PBMCs or T cells enriched from blood (not recorded which). The receptors here all came from a woman between 18 and 29 years old who had recovered from COVID-19. The CDR3 runs from the conserved cysteine through the conserved F or W. The D gene is left open where the match is weak. Rows may omit the clone size; those that give it use once, few, many or a size class.

cdr3_nt: TGTGCCAGGCAGGAATACGACAACTATGGCTACACCTTC; cdr3_aa: CARQEYDNYGYTF; d_call: NA; clone_size: NA; v_call: TRBV2; j_call: TRBJ1-2
cdr3_nt: TGTGCCAGCAGCTTATTTGGGTCTAGCGGAGGTAATGAGCAGTTCTTC; cdr3_aa: CASSLFGSSGGNEQFF; d_call: TRBD2; clone_size: NA; v_call: TRBV7-2; j_call: TRBJ2-1
cdr3_nt: TGCGCCAGCAGCTTGGATGGTCTGAGCTCCTACAATGAGCAGTTCTTC; cdr3_aa: CASSLDGLSSYNEQFF; d_call: NA; clone_size: NA; v_call: TRBV5-1; j_call: TRBJ2-1
cdr3_nt: TGTGCCAGCAGTTCAAGGCGGGAAATCAATGAGCAGTTCTTC; cdr3_aa: CASSSRREINEQFF; d_call: NA; clone_size: NA; v_call: TRBV6-6; j_call: TRBJ2-1
cdr3_nt: TGTGCCAGCAGTGAGCGGGGGGGCACAGATACGCAGTATTTT; cdr3_aa: CASSERGGTDTQYF; d_call: TRBD2; clone_size: NA; v_call: TRBV6-4; j_call: TRBJ2-3
cdr3_nt: TGTGCCAGCAGCTTAGATGGGAGAAACACTGAAGCTTTCTTT; cdr3_aa: CASSLDGRNTEAFF; d_call: NA; clone_size: NA; v_call: TRBV11-3; j_call: TRBJ1-1
cdr3_nt: TGTGCCAGCAGTTTATCCTTACAGGGGGAGGAGACCCAGTACTTC; cdr3_aa: CASSLSLQGEETQYF; d_call: TRBD1; clone_size: NA; v_call: TRBV28; j_call: TRBJ2-5
cdr3_nt: TGTGCCAGCAGCTTACCAGTGAACACTGAAGCTTTCTTT; cdr3_aa: CASSLPVNTEAFF; d_call: NA; clone_size: once; v_call: TRBV7-9; j_call: TRBJ1-1
cdr3_nt: TGTGCCAGCAGCTTAGATATGACGGCAGGGGGGGAGCAGTTCTTC; cdr3_aa: CASSLDMTAGGEQFF; d_call: NA; clone_size: NA; v_call: TRBV7-9; j_call: TRBJ2-1
cdr3_nt: TGTGCCAGCAGATCGACAGGGAGGGAGACCCAGTACTTC; cdr3_aa: CASRSTGRETQYF; d_call: NA; clone_size: NA; v_call: TRBV5-6; j_call: TRBJ2-5
cdr3_nt: TGCGCCACCAAGGGACAGGGAAATGAGCAGTTCTTC; cdr3_aa: CATKGQGNEQFF; d_call: TRBD1; clone_size: NA; v_call: TRBV5-1; j_call: TRBJ2-1
cdr3_nt: TGTGCCAGCAGTTTATCGGCCGGCAGGTCTTACGAGCAGTACTTC; cdr3_aa: CASSLSAGRSYEQYF; d_call: NA; clone_size: NA; v_call: TRBV27; j_call: TRBJ2-7